The rows below give T cell receptor beta chains drawn from one sample of a study of blood T cell repertoires in COVID-19. Sequenced by immunoSEQ multiplex PCR; TCRdb stores in-frame clones only, minus some. Counted here are 80,000 to 100,000 clones, 75% to 90% occurring once; the ten biggest clones make up about 16%. The sample was peripheral blood. The source is a woman older than 75 with active or convalescent COVID-19. The CDR3 runs from the conserved cysteine through the conserved F or W. The D gene is left open where the match is weak. Not every row has a clone size; where given, it reads once, few, many or a size class.

TRBV9	NA	TRBJ1-3	TRBD1	CASSGRTGGLGNTIYF	TGTGCCAGCAGCGGTAGAACAGGGGGCCTTGGAAACACCATATATTTT
TRBV18	once	TRBJ2-2	TRBD1	CASSPSEVGQANTGELFF	TGTGCCAGCTCTCCCTCGGAAGTTGGACAGGCGAACACCGGGGAGCTGTTTTTT
TRBV18	NA	TRBJ2-7	NA	CASSPRTLSSYEQYF	TGTGCCAGCTCACCAAGGACATTAAGCTCCTACGAGCAGTACTTC
TRBV4-2	NA	TRBJ2-7	TRBD1	CASSQPDRGYGSEQYF	TGTGCCAGCAGCCAACCCGACAGGGGGTACGGCAGCGAGCAGTACTTC
TRBV3-1/TRBV3-2	NA	TRBJ2-1	NA	CASSQDPPRGEPYNEQFF	TGTGCCAGCAGCCAAGACCCCCCCAGGGGGGAGCCCTACAATGAGCAGTTCTTC
TRBV7-2	NA	TRBJ2-3	NA	CASSLVASAADTQYF	TGTGCCAGCAGCTTAGTGGCTAGCGCGGCAGATACGCAGTATTTT
TRBV7-8	NA	TRBJ2-4	NA	CASSLASAVNIQYF	TGTGCCAGCAGCTTAGCTAGCGCGGTAAACATTCAGTACTTC
TRBV6-5	NA	TRBJ2-5	TRBD1	CATKDRVWETQYF	TGTGCCACTAAGGACAGGGTTTGGGAGACCCAGTACTTC
TRBV6-5	NA	TRBJ1-3	NA	CASSYSTQGIGNTIYF	TGTGCCAGCAGTTACTCCACTCAGGGAATTGGAAACACCATATATTTT
TRBV6-6	NA	TRBJ1-6	NA	CASRGGGSYNSPLHF	TGTGCCAGCCGTGGGGGGGGCTCCTATAATTCACCCCTCCACTTT
TRBV5-8	NA	TRBJ1-1	NA	CASSPWGGPEAFF	TGTGCCAGCAGCCCCTGGGGGGGACCTGAAGCTTTCTTT
TRBV5-1	once	TRBJ2-3	NA	CASSTGGTDTQYF	TGCGCCAGCTCTACTGGCGGGACAGATACGCAGTATTTT
TRBV7-2	NA	TRBJ1-2	NA	CASSFRTRGPYGYTF	TGTGCCAGCAGCTTTAGGACAAGAGGCCCCTATGGCTACACCTTC
TRBV19	NA	TRBJ2-7	TRBD1	CASRDRSGSYEQYF	TGTGCCAGTAGGGACAGGTCGGGGTCCTACGAGCAGTACTTC
TRBV7-9	NA	TRBJ2-6	NA	CASSLGSSSGANVLTF	TGTGCCAGCAGCTTAGGGAGCAGCTCTGGGGCCAACGTCCTGACTTTC
TRBV5-1	NA	TRBJ1-2	NA	CASKRSSNEGDYGYTF	TGCGCCAGCAAGCGATCGTCCAATGAAGGAGACTATGGCTACACCTTC
TRBV5-3	NA	TRBJ1-3	TRBD1	CARSLGQGVTGNTIYF	TGTGCCAGAAGCTTGGGACAGGGGGTTACTGGAAACACCATATATTTT
TRBV3-1/TRBV3-2	NA	TRBJ2-2	TRBD1	CASSQSNRGLNTGELFF	TGTGCCAGCAGCCAATCCAACAGGGGGCTCAACACCGGGGAGCTGTTTTTT
TRBV3-1/TRBV3-2	NA	TRBJ2-1	NA	CASSRPSRTRWGDEQFF	TGTGCCAGCAGCCGCCCCAGCAGGACCAGATGGGGAGATGAGCAGTTCTTC
TRBV7-9	NA	TRBJ1-1	NA	CASSLDFRTEAFF	TGTGCCAGCAGCTTAGACTTTCGGACTGAAGCTTTCTTT
TRBV19	NA	TRBJ2-3	TRBD2	CASSRVAGFTDTQYF	TGTGCCAGTAGTCGAGTAGCGGGGTTCACAGATACGCAGTATTTT
TRBV7-9	NA	TRBJ2-3	NA	CASSGRLDSRTDTQYF	TGTGCCAGCAGCGGACGATTGGACAGCCGCACAGATACGCAGTATTTT
TRBV6-5	once	TRBJ1-5	NA	CASSRQQGGNQPQHF	TGTGCCAGCAGTCGACAACAAGGGGGCAATCAGCCCCAGCATTTT
TRBV6-6	NA	TRBJ2-7	TRBD1	CASSQGQGARYEQYF	TGTGCCAGCAGTCAAGGACAGGGGGCGCGATACGAGCAGTACTTC
TRBV14	NA	TRBJ2-2	NA	CASSQVGGWDYTGELFF	TGTGCCAGCAGCCAAGTTGGGGGATGGGACTACACCGGGGAGCTGTTTTTT
TRBV6-5	once	TRBJ1-2	NA	CASSRGGYGYTF	TGTGCCAGCAGTAGGGGAGGTTATGGCTACACCTTC
TRBV7-9	NA	TRBJ2-7	NA	CASTLITGDEQYF	TGTGCCAGCACCCTTATCACCGGGGACGAGCAGTACTTC
TRBV3-1/TRBV3-2	NA	TRBJ2-7	NA	CASSPAWAGSTPGYEQYF	TGTGCCAGCAGCCCAGCCTGGGCAGGGTCCACGCCAGGCTACGAGCAGTACTTC
TRBV7-2	NA	TRBJ2-5	NA	CASSLATTIQETQYF	TGTGCCAGCAGCTTAGCGACAACGATCCAAGAGACCCAGTACTTC
TRBV5-1	NA	TRBJ1-2	NA	CASSLDGGSGRGYTF	TGCGCCAGCAGCTTGGACGGCGGGTCAGGCCGTGGCTACACCTTC
TRBV6-5	NA	TRBJ1-2	NA	CASSYSGGRYGYTF	TGTGCCAGCAGTTACTCCGGGGGGCGGTATGGCTACACCTTC
TRBV15	NA	TRBJ2-1	TRBD2	CATGPWGTSKRNEQFF	TGTGCCACCGGACCATGGGGGACTAGTAAGAGGAATGAGCAGTTCTTC
TRBV28	NA	TRBJ1-5	NA	CASGLSNQPQHF	TGTGCCTCAGGCCTTAGCAATCAGCCCCAGCATTTT
TRBV12-3/TRBV12-4	NA	TRBJ2-7	TRBD2	CASSYGGGYEQYF	TGTGCCAGCAGTTACGGCGGGGGCTACGAGCAGTACTTC
TRBV7-4	NA	TRBJ2-3	TRBD2	CASSRPSGRRTDTQYF	TGTGCCAGCAGCCGCCCTAGCGGACGGCGCACAGATACGCAGTATTTT
TRBV7-9	NA	TRBJ2-5	TRBD2	CASSLGGGDTQETQYF	TGTGCCAGCAGCTTAGGCGGGGGGGACACCCAAGAGACCCAGTACTTC
TRBV11-1	NA	TRBJ2-7	NA	CASSLGAGVAYEQYF	TGTGCCAGCAGCTTAGGGGCCGGCGTGGCCTACGAGCAGTACTTC
TRBV6-5	once	TRBJ2-3	NA	CASTAGSGDTQYF	TGTGCCAGCACTGCTGGGAGTGGAGATACGCAGTATTTT
TRBV5-5	NA	TRBJ2-3	NA	CASSLTTEADTQYF	TGTGCCAGCAGCTTGACGACGGAGGCAGATACGCAGTATTTT
TRBV4-2	NA	TRBJ2-1	TRBD1	CASSRHRDRVDEQFF	TGTGCCAGCAGCCGGCATCGGGACAGGGTCGATGAGCAGTTCTTC
TRBV28	once	TRBJ1-1	TRBD1	CASSFNRGRTEAFF	TGTGCCAGCAGTTTTAACAGGGGGAGGACTGAAGCTTTCTTT
TRBV10-2	NA	TRBJ1-2	NA	CASSELEGPWTF	TGCGCCAGCAGTGAGCTGGAGGGGCCTTGGACCTTC
TRBV5-1	few	TRBJ2-3	NA	CASSLEPDSDTQYF	TGCGCCAGCAGCTTGGAACCGGACTCAGATACGCAGTATTTT
TRBV7-2	few	TRBJ2-3	NA	CASSPTRTQGTDTQYF	TGTGCCAGCAGCCCAACACGGACGCAGGGGACAGATACGCAGTATTTT
TRBV2	NA	TRBJ2-5	TRBD2	CASSERSGGPPQETQYF	TGTGCCAGCAGTGAGAGGTCGGGAGGCCCCCCACAAGAGACCCAGTACTTC